A single sample gave rise to the 18 T cell receptor beta chains below, sequenced in a study of T cells after yellow fever vaccination. Each CDR3 protein is one row after TCRdb ran MiXCR on the 5' RACE reads. Here the sample spans a few hundred thousand distinct CDR3 sequences, roughly 4% being singletons. The sequencing used PBMCs, collected 5 days after the yellow fever booster vaccination. The receptors were sampled from a young man who received the YFV17D yellow fever vaccine.

This clonotype was seen many times. The chain links TRBV28 to TRBJ2-7, with D perhaps matching TRBD1 or TRBD2 (5 bases each). Between the trimmed V and J ends, which lost 3 bases and 2 bases, there was a span of 8 bases. The CDR3 extends over 13 amino acids. CDR1 is MDHEN and CDR2 is SYDVKM in the germline V gene. The CDR3 reads CASSLQGAYEQYV. CDR3 in DNA: TGTGCCAGCAGTTTGCAGGGAGCCTACGAGCAGTACGTC.

This clonotype has only a few counts. The chain links TRBV11-1 to TRBJ2-1, with D tentatively TRBD1 (7 bases). The CDR3 is 17 residues long. Germline CDR1 SGHAT, CDR2 FQDESV (reference sequence). Between the trimmed V and J ends, which lost 5 bases and 0 bases, there was a span of 17 bases. For the CDR3, the DNA is TGTGCCAGCAGCCAGGGGGGCACAGGGGCCTCCTACAATGAGCAGTTCTTC. Translation gives CASSQGGTGASYNEQFF.

The chain recombines TRBV7-6 with TRBJ2-5, with D perhaps matching TRBD1 or TRBD2 (5 bases each). The CDR3 is made up of 14 amino acids. V was trimmed by 4 bases and J by 11 bases, leaving 20 bases between them. Germline CDR1 and CDR2: SGHVS and FNYEAQ. The CDR3 here is CASSSGTYLERQYF. DNA of the CDR3: TGTGCCAGCAGCTCTGGGACCTACTTGGAAAGGCAGTACTTC.

This clonotype was observed at least ten times. The chain carries TRBV7-2 and TRBJ2-5; D not resolved. V lost 0 bases and J 5 bases, leaving 13 bases between the germline ends. From germline, CDR1 is SGHTA and CDR2 FQGNSA. This CDR3 spans 15 amino acids. The DNA for the CDR3 is TGTGCCAGCAGCTTAGCGCATGAGGTGGACGAGACCCAGTACTTC. Its protein product is CASSLAHEVDETQYF.

The chain carries TRBV15 and TRBJ1-2; 9 nucleotides match TRBD1. V lost 3 bases and J lost 4; bases outside the gene matches: 6. CDR3 length: 15 residues. The germline V gene encodes CDR1 LNHNV and CDR2 YYDKDF (reference sequence). The CDR3 loop is CATSRGTGQGYGYTF. CDR3 in DNA: TGTGCCACCAGCAGGGGGACGGGACAGGGCTATGGCTACACCTTC. Full variable domain (missing parts from reference TRBV15 and TRBJ1-2): DAMVIQNPRYQVTQFGKPVTLSCSQTLNHNVMYWYQQKSSQAPKLLFHYYDKDFNNEADTPDNFQSRRPNTSFCFLDIRSPGLGDTAMYLCATSRGTGQGYGYTFGSGTRLTVV.

This chain connects TRBV5-4 to TRBJ2-3; 11 nucleotides align to TRBD2. Germline CDR1 SGHNT, CDR2 YYREEE (reference sequence). V shed 1 base, J shed 7 bases, and the junction held 11 bases outside the gene matches. The CDR3 extends over 17 amino acids. The CDR3 reads CASSLSPLAGGHNTQYF. The DNA for the CDR3 is TGTGCCAGCAGCTTGAGTCCCCTAGCGGGGGGCCACAATACGCAGTATTTT. The variable domain in full, completed from reference TRBV5-4 and TRBJ2-3, reads ETGVTQSPTHLIKTRGQQVTLRCSSQSGHNTVSWYQQALGQGPQFIFQYYREEENGRGNFPPRFSGLQFPNYSSELNVNALELDDSALYLCASSLSPLAGGHNTQYFGPGTRLTVL.

In its sample, this clonotype was seen a few times. The chain recombines TRBV6-5 with TRBJ1-2; no firm D call. Germline V gene lookup returns CDR1 MNHEY and CDR2 SVGAGI. This CDR3 comprises 15 residues. Trimming pared 0 bases from V and 5 bases from J, leaving 13 bases between. In nucleotides, the CDR3 is TGTGCCAGCAGTTACTCGCACGGGGTGGGGTATGGCTACACCTTC. It translates to CASSYSHGVGYGYTF.

The chain uses TRBV12-3 or TRBV12-4 and TRBJ1-2, with D possibly being TRBD1 (6 bases). Trimming shortened V by 1 base and J by 6 bases, and 9 bases separated the two germline ends. This CDR3 has 13 amino acids. The CDR3 coding sequence is TGTGCCAGCAGTTTAGACAGGGTCGATGGCTACACCTTC. Translation gives CASSLDRVDGYTF.

This clonotype was counted at least ten times. The chain combines TRBV25-1 with TRBJ1-1; unclear D gene. The CDR3 contains 12 residues. Trimming shortened V by 3 bases and J by 8 bases, and 10 bases separated the two germline ends. The germline gives CDR1 MGHDK, CDR2 SYGVNS. The CDR3 nucleotides read TGTGCCAGCAGTGAGCCCCCCGGCGAAGCTTTCTTT. Its translation is CASSEPPGEAFF.

This chain connects TRBV6-5 to TRBJ2-1; tentatively, D is TRBD2 (5 bases). The V gene's germline CDR1 is MNHEY and CDR2 SVGAGI. Trimming took off 4 bases at V and 8 bases at J, with 12 bases between the two ends. The CDR3 loop spans 13 amino acids. The CDR3 nucleotides read TGTGCCAGCAGTTCCTTCTCGCGGGATGAGCAGTTCTTC. Encoded protein: CASSSFSRDEQFF.

Ten or more counts support this clonotype. This rearrangement joins TRBV5-1 to TRBJ1-5; 11 nucleotides line up with TRBD1. CDR3 length equals 15 residues. After removal of 4 bases from V and 5 bases from J, the junction contained 5 bases not matched to a gene. CDR1 is SGHRS and CDR2 is YFSETQ in the germline V gene. In DNA form, the CDR3 reads TGCGCCAGCAGCCCGGACAGGGGGCAGGATCAGCCCCAGCATTTT. It is translated as CASSPDRGQDQPQHF. Complete variable domain (other parts from reference TRBV5-1 and TRBJ1-5): KAGVTQTPRYLIKTRGQQVTLSCSPISGHRSVSWYQQTPGQGLQFLFEYFSETQRNKGNFPGRFSGRQFSNSRSEMNVSTLELGDSALYLCASSPDRGQDQPQHFGDGTRLSIL.

This clonotype was seen many times. The chain has TRBV4-2 and TRBJ2-5; D is uncertain. Germline lookup yields CDR1 LGHNA and CDR2 YNFKEQ. V lost 2 bases to trimming and J lost 4 bases, with 14 bases between them. The CDR3 sequence is 15 residues long. The CDR3 region has the DNA TGTGCCAGCAGCCAAAAGTCGGACCAAGGAGAGACCCAGTACTTC. It codes for CASSQKSDQGETQYF.

This clonotype was seen at least ten times. The gene calls are TRBV3-1 and TRBJ1-2; D is perhaps TRBD1 (6 bases). From germline, CDR1 is LGHDT and CDR2 YNNKEL (reference sequence). The germline V and J ends were trimmed by 2 bases and 4 bases, with 17 bases remaining between them. CDR3 size: 16 residues. The CDR3 region is CASSQQSRGWGYGYTF. The DNA of the CDR3 is TGTGCCAGCAGCCAACAAAGCAGGGGTTGGGGCTATGGCTACACCTTC.

This clonotype was observed at least ten times. V usage is TRBV5-1 and J usage is TRBJ2-3; tentative D call: TRBD2 (7 bases). This CDR3 comprises 14 residues. Germline V lookup: CDR1 SGHRS, CDR2 YFSETQ. V was shortened by 0 bases and J by 6 bases, with 11 bases between the two germline ends. CDR3 sequence reads: CASSLAWGGDTQYF. CDR3 coding DNA: TGCGCCAGCAGCTTGGCCTGGGGGGGCGATACGCAGTATTTT.

This clonotype was recorded a few times. The chain carries TRBV6-1 and TRBJ1-1; D might be TRBD1 (5 bases). Between the trimmed V and J ends, which lost 6 bases and 1 base, there was a span of 15 bases. This CDR3 region has 15 residues. Germline CDR1 MNHNS, CDR2 SASEGT. The CDR3 DNA sequence: TGTGCCAGCAGAGAGGGCCCAGGGTCGAACACTGAAGCTTTCTTT. This codes for CASREGPGSNTEAFF.

This clonotype was found a few times. The rearrangement links TRBV10-3 to TRBJ1-2; 11 nucleotides agree with TRBD1. V lost 6 bases to trimming and J lost 8 bases; unmatched junction nucleotides: 8. CDR1 and CDR2 from the germline V gene are ENHRY and SYGVKD. The CDR3 contains 14 residues. CDR3 sequence reads: CAISPGQGAGGYTF. Here the CDR3 DNA reads TGTGCCATCAGCCCCGGACAGGGGGCTGGCGGCTACACCTTC.

J is TRBJ1-1 and V is TRBV7-6; tentative D call: TRBD1 (6 bases). Germline V gene lookup returns CDR1 SGHVS and CDR2 FNYEAQ. V was trimmed by 5 bases and J by 1 base, leaving 14 bases between them. The CDR3 is 15 amino acids. The CDR3 here is CASSPLTGSNTEAFF. The DNA of the CDR3 is TGTGCCAGCAGCCCACTGACAGGCTCGAACACTGAAGCTTTCTTT.

This clonotype was picked up a small number of times. The chain recombines TRBV15 with TRBJ2-5; TRBD2 agrees at 11 bases. Trimming removed 1 base from V and 0 bases from J; junction bases left unmatched: 7. CDR1 LNHNV and CDR2 YYDKDF come from the germline V gene (reference sequence). CDR3 size: 18 residues. Written as DNA, the CDR3 is TGTGCCACCAGCAGAGCCCGAGGGACTAGCGGACACCAAGAGACCCAGTACTTC. The encoded protein is CATSRARGTSGHQETQYF.